A selection of T cell receptor beta chains follows, all from one sample in a study of T cells in Graves' hyperthyroidism and ophthalmopathy. TCRdb reprocessed the multiplex PCR reads via MiXCR and lists one record per CDR3 protein. The repertoire includes roughly 380,000 distinct CDR3 sequences, approximately 12% of them detected once, and roughly 20% sits in the top ten. Sample: blood. All receptors come from a man aged 25 to 40 with Graves' hyperthyroidism that later progressed to Graves' ophthalmopathy. The CDR3 runs from the conserved cysteine through the conserved F or W. The D gene is left open where the match is weak. Expanded clones get a size class; other rows say once, few or many, or leave the size out.

D gene,J gene,V gene,CDR3 length,clone size,CDR3 protein,CDR3 DNA
.,TRBJ2-1,TRBV12-3/TRBV12-4,14,many,CASSFAGLVNEQFF,TGTGCCAGCAGTTTTGCAGGGCTTGTGAATGAGCAGTTCTTC
.,TRBJ1-3,TRBV11-2,15,many,CASSLGPGPGNTIYF,TGTGCCAGCAGCTTAGGCCCCGGGCCCGGAAACACCATATATTTT
TRBD1,TRBJ1-4,TRBV20-1,13,many,CSARTGRSEKLFF,TGCAGTGCAAGGACAGGGAGGTCGGAAAAACTGTTTTTT
.,TRBJ2-1,TRBV4-1,15,.,CASSRLVLTYNEQFF,TGCGCCAGCAGCCGACTAGTCTTGACCTACAATGAGCAGTTCTTC
TRBD1,TRBJ2-7,TRBV27,11,.,CASSGPGQEYF,TGTGCCAGCAGTGGACCGGGACAGGAGTACTTC
TRBD1,TRBJ1-1,TRBV10-3,15,many,CAIKRDSGQNTEAFF,TGTGCCATCAAAAGGGACAGTGGACAGAACACTGAAGCTTTCTTT
.,TRBJ2-2,TRBV6-1,15,many,CASSDRDTFSGELFF,TGTGCCAGCAGTGACCGGGACACCTTCTCCGGGGAGCTGTTTTTT
.,TRBJ1-1,TRBV13,16,few,CASSLAGGSMNTEAFF,TGTGCCAGCAGCTTAGCCGGGGGATCTATGAACACTGAAGCTTTCTTT
TRBD1,TRBJ2-1,TRBV12-3/TRBV12-4,16,many,CASSPSRDREDNEQFF,TGTGCCAGCAGCCCTTCCCGGGACAGGGAAGACAATGAGCAGTTCTTC
.,TRBJ2-5,TRBV20-1,12,.,CSAREGQEAQYF,TGCAGTGCTAGAGAGGGACAAGAGGCCCAGTACTTC
.,TRBJ1-4,TRBV12-3/TRBV12-4,11,many,CASSPGEKLFF,TGTGCCAGCAGTCCCGGTGAAAAACTGTTTTTT
TRBD1,TRBJ2-6,TRBV6-1,15,many,CASSTQGAGANVLTF,TGTGCCAGCAGTACACAGGGGGCAGGGGCCAACGTCCTGACTTTC
TRBD1,TRBJ2-7,TRBV6-5,15,.,CASSYGDSASYEQYF,TGTGCCAGCAGTTATGGGGACAGTGCCTCCTACGAGCAGTACTTC
TRBD2,TRBJ2-1,TRBV11-2,18,many,CASSLVYPSGGFYNEQFF,TGTGCCAGCAGCTTAGTCTACCCTAGCGGGGGGTTCTACAATGAGCAGTTCTTC
TRBD1,TRBJ2-7,TRBV20-1,13,.,CSARGDRVSEQYF,TGCAGTGCTAGAGGCGACAGGGTTAGCGAGCAGTACTTC
TRBD2,TRBJ2-3,TRBV28,16,.,CASSLETSGRTDTRYF,TGTGCCAGCAGTTTGGAGACTAGCGGGCGCACAGATACGCGGTATTTT
.,TRBJ2-1,TRBV7-2,15,many,CASTPSVGAYNEQFF,TGTGCCAGCACCCCTAGCGTTGGGGCTTACAATGAGCAGTTCTTC
.,TRBJ2-4,TRBV6-1,11,.,CASKKDLDQYF,TGTGCCAGCAAAAAAGACCTGGATCAGTACTTC
.,TRBJ1-5,TRBV2,14,many,CASNLRRGNQPQHF,TGTGCCAGCAACCTACGAAGAGGCAATCAGCCCCAGCATTTT
TRBD2,TRBJ2-2,TRBV4-2,18,.,CASSQGTSGDPNTGELFF,TGTGCCAGCAGCCAGGGGACTAGCGGGGACCCGAACACCGGGGAGCTGTTTTTT
TRBD2,TRBJ2-7,TRBV20-1,15,many,CSAPQTSGVTYEQYF,TGCAGTGCTCCACAGACTAGCGGGGTAACCTACGAGCAGTACTTC
.,TRBJ1-5,TRBV13,14,.,CASSFSPGGQPQHF,TGTGCCAGCAGCTTTTCTCCGGGTGGCCAGCCCCAGCATTTT
TRBD1,TRBJ1-2,TRBV5-6,15,.,CASSLSPGGSYGYTF,TGTGCCAGCAGCTTGTCGCCAGGGGGCAGCTATGGCTACACCTTC
TRBD2,TRBJ2-7,TRBV28,15,many,CASSFWDYNSYEQYF,TGTGCCAGCAGTTTTTGGGACTACAACTCCTACGAGCAGTACTTC
.,TRBJ1-2,TRBV12-3/TRBV12-4,17,.,CASSFGGAGALGYGYTF,TGTGCCAGCAGTTTCGGGGGGGCGGGGGCGCTGGGCTATGGCTACACCTTC
.,TRBJ1-5,TRBV12-5,18,many,CASGLIISAQPNNQPQHF,TGTGCTAGTGGTTTGATCATTTCCGCGCAGCCAAACAATCAGCCCCAGCATTTT